The clone carrying this TCR beta chain was seen more than once but under ten times. Its antigen is as yet unknown. PCR was performed using 60 Vbeta and 13 Jbeta primers. Assay used: immunoSEQ multiplex PCR; TCRdb lists only in-frame clones, some missing. The table includes roughly 170,000 clones, approximately 71% detected once. The CDR3 totals 14 residues. Trimming removed 2 bases from V and 7 bases from J; junction bases left unmatched: 6. The germline gives CDR1 MNHEY, CDR2 SVGAGI. These data originate in a study of cytomegalovirus exposure and HLA in healthy donors. Whole-study results and caveats: Indistinguishability led to the exclusion of some V segments, TRBV6-2 and TRBV6-3 included. Reportedly, fewer N-insertions than the approximately 650-donor mean appeared in an Asian-associated ancestry cluster in a later analysis. A later analysis linked a missense variant in DCLRE1C to the trimming of TCR beta V and J genes.

This receptor was obtained from a girl under 18 in good health and CMV-seronegative. The chain employs TRBV6-5 and TRBJ1-2, with 8 bases aligning to TRBD1. Sequencing input: PBMCs. In DNA, the CDR3 is TGTGCCAGCAGTTACAACCACAGGGGGAGTGGCTACACCTTC. Its translation: CASSYNHRGSGYTF.